Shown below are 4 T cell receptor beta chains from a single sample sequenced in a study of regulatory T cells in long-lasting Graves disease. Time point reported: persistent/refractory GD, antithyroid drugs over 5 years with positive TRAb. Following extraction of RNA from PBMCs, that RNA was used to make the TCR library. Library construction for TCR beta used iRepertoire HTBI primers and Arm-PCR of CDR3 regions. One entry per CDR3 protein, called by TCRdb with MiXCR from the multiplex PCR reads. The table shows roughly 490,000 distinct CDR3 sequences, with around a fifth occurring only once. Sample: peripheral blood mononuclear cells (PBMCs), taken when the disease was refractory, from a patient treated with antithyroid drugs. All receptors come from a female donor with Graves disease.

The rearrangement joins TRBV6-1 to TRBJ2-7, with a tentative D call TRBD1 (7 bases). The length of the CDR3 is 14 residues. The germline V gene encodes CDR1 MNHNS and CDR2 SASEGT. Trimming pared 8 bases from V and 3 bases from J, leaving 17 bases between. CDR3 DNA sequence: TGTGCCAGCTCGGCGGGGACAGCGTTCTACGAGCAGTACTTC. Protein: CASSAGTAFYEQYF.

The sample holds one count of this clonotype. This rearrangement joins TRBV15 to TRBJ1-2, with 10 bases aligning to TRBD1. This CDR3 is built from 16 residues. V lost 0 bases, J lost 5 bases, and 6 bases stayed unmatched. Germline V CDR1 and CDR2: LNHNV, YYDKDF (reference sequence). CDR3 nucleotides: TGTGCCACCAGCAGAGATCGGGGGACAGGGGTATATGGCTACACCTTC. Translating gives CATSRDRGTGVYGYTF.

This clonotype was counted ten times or more. V gene TRBV28 combines with J gene TRBJ2-7, with 8 bases that match TRBD2. Germline CDR1 is MDHEN and CDR2 is SYDVKM. With V trimmed by 2 bases and J by 7 bases, 10 bases remained unmatched. This CDR3 is built from 15 residues. CDR3 nucleotides: TGTGCCAGCAGTTTAGGTGCAGCTTCGGGGGGGGAGCAGTACTTC. Its translation: CASSLGAASGGEQYF.

The table lists this clonotype with many counts. This rearrangement joins TRBV6-5 to TRBJ1-5, with D maybe TRBD1 (5 bases). Trimming took 4 bases from V and 11 from J, leaving 18 bases between them. Per germline, CDR1 MNHEY and CDR2 SVGAGI. This CDR3 contains 14 residues. The CDR3 DNA sequence: TGTGCCAGCAGTTTGAGGGCCAGGGCATCAGCCCAGCATTTT. This translates into CASSLRARASAQHF.